This is a list of T cell receptor beta chains from one sample in a study of regulatory T cells in long-lasting Graves disease. MiXCR, run by TCRdb on the multiplex PCR reads, gives a single entry per CDR3 protein. The sample includes 600,000 to 650,000 distinct CDR3 sequences, under 20% seen only once; the top ten take 15% to 20%. This same sample was also taken into another study, of T cells in Graves' hyperthyroidism and ophthalmopathy.

The specimen was peripheral blood mononuclear cells (PBMCs), collected at new diagnosis, from a patient treated with antithyroid drugs. Receptors originate from a woman in her thirties with Graves disease. Each CDR3 is given with its conserved first and last residue. The D gene is left open where the match is weak. Rows give clone size only sometimes, using once, few, many, or a class for an expanded clone.

clone_size d_call j_call v_call cdr3_length cdr3_nt cdr3_aa
many - TRBJ2-2 TRBV12-3/TRBV12-4 17 TGTGCCAGCAGTAGGGGCCCCCGGGGGTACAACACCGGGGAGCTGTTTTTT CASSRGPRGYNTGELFF
- - TRBJ2-1 TRBV24-1 17 TGTGCCACCAGTGAGAGTGGGGCGGGGAGCTCCTACAATGAGCAGTTCTTC CATSESGAGSSYNEQFF
many - TRBJ2-7 TRBV6-1 12 TGTGCCAGCTCCCTTCGTAGGGGCGAGCAGTACTTC CASSLRRGEQYF
- - TRBJ2-7 TRBV9 14 TGTGCCAGCAGCGAATCAGGTCGGGCCTACGAGCAGTACTTC CASSESGRAYEQYF
many TRBD1 TRBJ2-7 TRBV15 14 TGTGCCACCAGCAGCCGGGACAGCACCTACGAGCAGTACTTC CATSSRDSTYEQYF
few - TRBJ2-1 TRBV10-3 12 TGTGCCGTATCAGTATCCTACAATGAGCAGTTCTTC CAVSVSYNEQFF
many - TRBJ1-1 TRBV5-1 14 TGCGCCAGCAGCTTGTGGCAGGGAGACACTGAAGCTTTCTTT CASSLWQGDTEAFF
many - TRBJ2-5 TRBV7-7 14 TGTGCTAGCAGCTTCCCAGGGGCAGCGGAGACCCAGTACTTC CASSFPGAAETQYF
many - TRBJ1-5 TRBV12-3/TRBV12-4 14 TGTGCCAGGAACCCGGGACTAACGGGTCAGCCCCAGCATTTT CARNPGLTGQPQHF
few - TRBJ1-1 TRBV10-3 13 TGTGCCATGGCGACGGGGCTGAACACTGAAGCTTTCTTT CAMATGLNTEAFF
many TRBD1 TRBJ1-6 TRBV28 16 TGTGCCAGCAGCCCAATTCCCGGGACAGGGGGTTCACCCCTCCACTTT CASSPIPGTGGSPLHF
many - TRBJ1-1 TRBV11-2 13 TGTGCCAGCAGCTTAGGGGGCGGCCCTGAAGCTTTCTTT CASSLGGGPEAFF
many TRBD2 TRBJ2-4 TRBV7-2 18 TGTGCCAGCAGCCGATCTTCCGCGGCTAGCGGGGGAAAAAACATTCAGTACTTC CASSRSSAASGGKNIQYF
- - TRBJ1-1 TRBV20-1 13 TGCAGTGCTTACGAATTTATGAACACTGAAGCTTTCTTT CSAYEFMNTEAFF
many - TRBJ1-1 TRBV7-2 16 TGTGCCAGCAGCTTTAGGAGGGTTGCCAGTGGAACTGAAGCTTTCTTT CASSFRRVASGTEAFF
few TRBD2 TRBJ2-6 TRBV7-8 16 TGTGCCAGCAGCTTAAGGCGGGGGTCTGGGGCCAACGTCCTGACTTTC CASSLRRGSGANVLTF
few - TRBJ2-7 TRBV19 14 TGTGCCAGTAGTATAGATTTCCTATCCTACGAGCAGTACTTC CASSIDFLSYEQYF
many - TRBJ1-6 TRBV25-1 16 TGTGCCAGCAGTGAATCGAAAGGGTCAAAAGGATCACCCCTCCACTTT CASSESKGSKGSPLHF
- TRBD1 TRBJ2-1 TRBV19 14 TGTGCCAGTACCGGGACAGGGAGGTTCAATGAGCAGTTCTTC CASTGTGRFNEQFF
- TRBD1 TRBJ1-2 TRBV3-1 16 TGTGCCAGCAGCCTTTCCCAGGGGGCGGTGGAATATGGCTACACCTTC CASSLSQGAVEYGYTF
few - TRBJ2-5 TRBV7-3 14 TGTGCCAGCAGCCATGGGGGTGCGGGAGAGACCCAGTACTTC CASSHGGAGETQYF
many TRBD1 TRBJ2-1 TRBV7-3 15 TGTGCCAGCAGTTCTTTGGGACAGTCCTACAATGAGCAGTTCTTC CASSSLGQSYNEQFF
many - TRBJ1-5 TRBV2 13 TGTGCCAGCTGTGGGGATAGCAATCAGCCCCAGCATTTT CASCGDSNQPQHF
- - TRBJ1-1 TRBV18 14 TGTGCCAGCTCAGGGGACAACATGAACACTGAAGCTTTCTTT CASSGDNMNTEAFF
- TRBD1 TRBJ1-1 TRBV10-3 17 TGTGCCATCAGTGAGGCCGGGACAGGGGCAGATAACACTGAAGCTTTCTTT CAISEAGTGADNTEAFF
- TRBD1 TRBJ1-1 TRBV5-1 15 TGCGCCAGCAGCCCAGGGACAGCGGATTACACTGAAGCTTTCTTT CASSPGTADYTEAFF
many TRBD1 TRBJ1-4 TRBV20-1 12 TGCAGTCCCAGGGGGAAGGGTGAAAAACTGTTTTTT CSPRGKGEKLFF
many - TRBJ1-3 TRBV6-1 15 TGTGCCAGCAGATCTGACAGGAGCTCTGGAAACACCATATATTTT CASRSDRSSGNTIYF
many TRBD2 TRBJ2-7 TRBV7-2 13 TGTGCCAGCAGGCAGCGGGGCTCCTACGAGCAGTACTTC CASRQRGSYEQYF
- - TRBJ2-7 TRBV3-1 12 TGTGCCAGCAGCCATTCAGCCAACGAGCAGTACTTC CASSHSANEQYF
- - TRBJ1-2 TRBV30 15 TGTGCCCGGGGGGGACGGCCGGTTTACAAATATGGCTACACCTTC CARGGRPVYKYGYTF
few TRBD1 TRBJ2-2 TRBV5-1 17 TGCGCCAGCAGCTTGGGTGGGACAGGCCGAAACACCGGGGAGCTGTTTTTT CASSLGGTGRNTGELFF
many - TRBJ1-5 TRBV3-1 13 TGTGCCAGCAGCCAAGTAACTAATCAGCCCCAGCATTTT CASSQVTNQPQHF
- - TRBJ1-6 TRBV14 15 TGTGCCAGCAGCCAAATTTTAGTCGGCGATCCACCCCTCCACTTT CASSQILVGDPPLHF
many - TRBJ2-2 TRBV5-1 14 TGCGCCAGCAGCTCAGAAACTAGCCCCGGGGAGCTGTTTTTT CASSSETSPGELFF
- - TRBJ1-2 TRBV6-1 14 TGTGCCAGCAGGGGTCTTGGTAACGGCTATGGCTACACCTTC CASRGLGNGYGYTF
many - TRBJ2-7 TRBV5-1 14 TGCGCCAGCAGCCGGGACCCAGTAGGGTACGAGCAGTACTTC CASSRDPVGYEQYF
few - TRBJ2-1 TRBV5-1 14 TGCGCCAGCATGGACTCGAGCTCCTACAATGAGCAGTTCTTC CASMDSSSYNEQFF
few - TRBJ2-7 TRBV5-1 15 TGCGCCAGCAGCCCGACCCGGGGCAGGACCTACGAGCAGTACTTC CASSPTRGRTYEQYF
- TRBD2 TRBJ2-7 TRBV29-1 12 TGCAGCGTTATAGCGGGTTCCTACGAGCAGTACTTC CSVIAGSYEQYF
- - TRBJ2-7 TRBV2 12 TGTGCCAGCATCGAAGGGACCTACGAGCAGTACTTC CASIEGTYEQYF
many - TRBJ1-1 TRBV27 14 TGTGCCAGCAGTTTTATCTTCGAAGCCACTGAAGCTTTCTTT CASSFIFEATEAFF
few TRBD1 TRBJ1-1 TRBV7-3 17 TGTGCCAGCAGCTTCATAGACAGGGGGCCTGTGAACACTGAAGCTTTCTTT CASSFIDRGPVNTEAFF
- TRBD1 TRBJ2-6 TRBV20-1 20 TGCAGTGCTAGACCCTCAAAGGCGGGACAGGGGTTATACGGGGCCAACGTCCTGACTTTC CSARPSKAGQGLYGANVLTF
- TRBD2 TRBJ2-3 TRBV6-1 15 TGTGCCAGCAGTGACAGAGCGGGAGACACAGATACGCAGTATTTT CASSDRAGDTDTQYF
- TRBD2 TRBJ2-1 TRBV15 17 TGTGCCACCAGTAGAGATAAGGTAGCGGGTTTTACAAGAGAGCAGTTCTTC CATSRDKVAGFTREQFF
many - TRBJ2-5 TRBV29-1 11 TGCAGCGTTAGGGCAAGCGAGACCCAGTACTTC CSVRASETQYF
- - TRBJ2-5 TRBV5-1 15 TGCGCCAGCAGCTTAATCCAGGCCCCCAGAGAGACCCAGTACTTC CASSLIQAPRETQYF
many - TRBJ2-7 TRBV6-1 14 TGTGCCAGCAGTGAAGCACGGCACCTATACGAGCAGTACTTC CASSEARHLYEQYF
- TRBD2 TRBJ2-1 TRBV9 19 TGTGCCAGCAGCGTAGCCCTGGGCGTAACTAGCGCCGCCTACAATGAGCAGTTCTTC CASSVALGVTSAAYNEQFF
few - TRBJ1-5 TRBV10-3 14 TGTGCCATCAGTGAGACAGGCCTAGATCAGCCCCAGCATTTT CAISETGLDQPQHF
- - TRBJ1-3 TRBV28 16 TGTGCCAGCAGTAGGGGTCGTAGCGTCTCTGGAAACACCATATATTTT CASSRGRSVSGNTIYF
few TRBD2 TRBJ2-1 TRBV6-1 15 TGTGCCAGCAGATTACTAAGCGGGAGATCTGATGAGCAGTTCTTC CASRLLSGRSDEQFF
few - TRBJ2-6 TRBV30 14 TGTGCCTGGGGGGTTCTACCCGGGGCCAACGTCCTGACTTTC CAWGVLPGANVLTF
- - TRBJ2-1 TRBV4-1 13 TGCGCCAGCAGCCGGGGATTCGCTGATGAGCAGTTCTTC CASSRGFADEQFF
many TRBD1 TRBJ2-7 TRBV7-2 16 TGTGCCAGCAGCTTAAGGATCCGACAGGGGGCTTACGAGCAGTACTTC CASSLRIRQGAYEQYF
many - TRBJ2-7 TRBV28 13 TGTGCCAGCAGCTTAACGGGCGCCTACGAGCAGTACTTC CASSLTGAYEQYF